This TCR beta chain is drawn from a study of blood T cell repertoires in COVID-19. Study overall: Acute and convalescent COVID-19 samples came from the United States, Italy and Spain.

Germline lookup yields CDR1 MNHEY and CDR2 SVGAGI. This CDR3 is 11 amino acids long. The V gene lost 6 bases and the J gene lost 3 bases, with 6 bases spanning the gap. As processed by the authors: Estimated nucleated cell counts came from reference gene primer amplification. Generated by immunoSEQ multiplex PCR, the TCRdb table keeps only in-frame clones and is missing some. Clonal size and the V and J genes are those of that table, whereas D and trimming came from the DNA. The top ten hold 2.5% to 3% of the sample, which has about 190,000 clones, just under 80% seen once. The sequenced material came from peripheral blood. The chain combines TRBV6-5 with TRBJ2-7; D is unclear. This clonotype was obtained from a woman of 80 years or more with active or convalescent COVID-19. CDR3 loop: CASSPNYEQYF. The CDR3 region has the DNA TGTGCCAGCAGCCCCAACTACGAGCAGTACTTC.